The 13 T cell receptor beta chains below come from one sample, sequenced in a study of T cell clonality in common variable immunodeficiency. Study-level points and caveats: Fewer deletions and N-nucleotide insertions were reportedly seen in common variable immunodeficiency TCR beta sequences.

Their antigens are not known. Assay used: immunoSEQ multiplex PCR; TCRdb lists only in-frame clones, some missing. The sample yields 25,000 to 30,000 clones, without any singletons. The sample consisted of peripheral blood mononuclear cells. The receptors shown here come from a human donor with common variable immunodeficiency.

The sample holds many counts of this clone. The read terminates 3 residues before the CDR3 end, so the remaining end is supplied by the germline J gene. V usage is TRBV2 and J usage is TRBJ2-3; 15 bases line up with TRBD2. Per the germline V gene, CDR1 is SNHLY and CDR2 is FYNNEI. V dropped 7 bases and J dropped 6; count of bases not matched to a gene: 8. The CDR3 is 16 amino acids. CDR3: CASTGLAGGPADTQYF. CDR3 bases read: TGTGCCAGCACAGGACTAGCGGGGGGGCCAGCGGATACG. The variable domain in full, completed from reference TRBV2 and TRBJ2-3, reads EPEVTQTPSHQVTQMGQEVILRCVPISNHLYFYWYRQILGQKVEFLVSFYNNEISEKSEIFDDQFSVERPDGSNFTLKIRSTKLEDSAMYFCASTGLAGGPADTQYFGPGTRLTVL.

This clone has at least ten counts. The CDR3 region is CASRRQGGYGYTF. The sequenced part of the CDR3 DNA is TGTGCCAGTAGGCGGCAGGGAGGGTATGGC. This chain links TRBV19 with TRBJ1-2, with D possibly being TRBD1 (5 bases). With the read ending 3 residues before the CDR3 end, the germline J gene is used to fill in that end. The CDR3 covers 13 residues. Germline V CDR1 and CDR2: LNHDA, SQIVND (reference sequence). Between the trimmed V and J ends, which lost 6 bases and 5 bases, there was a span of 13 bases.

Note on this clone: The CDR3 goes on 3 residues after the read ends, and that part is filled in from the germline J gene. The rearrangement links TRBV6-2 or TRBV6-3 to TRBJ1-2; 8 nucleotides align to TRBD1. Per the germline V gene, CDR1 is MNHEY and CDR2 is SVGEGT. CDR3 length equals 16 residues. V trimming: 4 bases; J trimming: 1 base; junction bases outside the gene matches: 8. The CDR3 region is CASSWLTGDLNYGYTF. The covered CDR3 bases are TGTGCCAGCAGTTGGCTGACAGGGGACCTTAACTATGGC.

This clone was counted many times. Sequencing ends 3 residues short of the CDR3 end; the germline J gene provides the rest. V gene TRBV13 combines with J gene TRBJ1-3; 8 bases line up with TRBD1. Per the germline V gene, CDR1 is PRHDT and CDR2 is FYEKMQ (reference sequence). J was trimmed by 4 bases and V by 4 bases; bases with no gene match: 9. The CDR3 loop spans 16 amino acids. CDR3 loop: CASSSPATGAGNTIYF. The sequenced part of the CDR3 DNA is TGTGCCAGCAGCTCGCCCGCGACAGGGGCGGGAAACACC. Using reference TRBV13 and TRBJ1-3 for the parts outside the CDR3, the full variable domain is AAGVIQSPRHLIKEKRETATLKCYPIPRHDTVYWYQQGPGQDPQFLISFYEKMQSDKGSIPDRFSAQQFSDYHSELNMSSLELGDSALYFCASSSPATGAGNTIYFGEGSWLTVV.

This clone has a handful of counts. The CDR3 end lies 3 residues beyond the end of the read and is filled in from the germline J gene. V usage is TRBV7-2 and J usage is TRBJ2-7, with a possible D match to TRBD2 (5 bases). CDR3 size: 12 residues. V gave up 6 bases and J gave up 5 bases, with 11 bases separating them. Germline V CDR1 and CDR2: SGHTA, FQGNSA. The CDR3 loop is CASSPGRHEQYF. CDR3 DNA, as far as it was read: TGTGCCAGCAGTCCGGGGAGACACGAG.

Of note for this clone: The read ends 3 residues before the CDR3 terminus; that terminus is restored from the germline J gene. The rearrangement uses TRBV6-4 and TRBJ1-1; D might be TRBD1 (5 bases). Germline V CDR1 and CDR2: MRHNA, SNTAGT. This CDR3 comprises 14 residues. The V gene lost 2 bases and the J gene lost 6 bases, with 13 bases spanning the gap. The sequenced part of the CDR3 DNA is TGTGCCAGCAGTGACCGGCAGGGTTCGGCTGAA. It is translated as CASSDRQGSAE. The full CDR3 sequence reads CASSDRQGSAEAFF.

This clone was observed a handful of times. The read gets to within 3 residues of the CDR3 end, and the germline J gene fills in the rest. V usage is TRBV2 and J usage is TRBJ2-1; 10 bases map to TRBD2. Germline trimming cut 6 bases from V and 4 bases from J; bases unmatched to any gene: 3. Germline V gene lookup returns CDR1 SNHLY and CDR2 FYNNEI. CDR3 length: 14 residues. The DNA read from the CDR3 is TGTGCCAGCAGAGGACTAGCGGTATACAATGAG. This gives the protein CASRGLAVYNE. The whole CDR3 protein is CASRGLAVYNEQFF.

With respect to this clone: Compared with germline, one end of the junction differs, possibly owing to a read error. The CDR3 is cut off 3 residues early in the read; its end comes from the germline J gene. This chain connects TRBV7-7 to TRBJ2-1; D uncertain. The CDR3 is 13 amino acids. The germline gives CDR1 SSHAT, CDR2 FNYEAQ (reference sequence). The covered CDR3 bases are TGTGCTAGCAGCCCTCTTACCCCGGATGAG. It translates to CASSPLTPDE. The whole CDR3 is CASSPLTPDEQFF.

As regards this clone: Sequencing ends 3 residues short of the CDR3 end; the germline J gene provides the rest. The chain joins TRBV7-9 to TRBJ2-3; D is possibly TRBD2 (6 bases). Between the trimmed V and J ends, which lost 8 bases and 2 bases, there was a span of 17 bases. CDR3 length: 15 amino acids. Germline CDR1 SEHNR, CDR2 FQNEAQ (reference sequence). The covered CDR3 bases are TGTGCCAGCCCACAAACGGGCGGGAACACAGATACG. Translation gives CASPQTGGNTDT. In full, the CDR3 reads CASPQTGGNTDTQYF.

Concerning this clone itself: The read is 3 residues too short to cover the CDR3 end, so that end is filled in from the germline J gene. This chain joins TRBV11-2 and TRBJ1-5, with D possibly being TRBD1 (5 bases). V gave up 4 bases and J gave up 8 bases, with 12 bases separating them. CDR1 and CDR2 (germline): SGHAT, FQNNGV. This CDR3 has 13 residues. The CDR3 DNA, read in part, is TGTGCCAGCAGCTCCCCCGGGGGGAAGCCC. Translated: CASSSPGGKP. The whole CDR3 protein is CASSSPGGKPQHF.

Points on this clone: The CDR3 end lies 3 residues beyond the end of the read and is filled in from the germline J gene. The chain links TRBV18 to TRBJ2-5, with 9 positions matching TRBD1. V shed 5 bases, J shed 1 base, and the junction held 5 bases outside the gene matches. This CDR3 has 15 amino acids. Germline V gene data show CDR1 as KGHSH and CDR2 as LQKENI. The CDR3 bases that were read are TGTGCCAGCTCATACAGGGGGCTCTTCCAAGAGACC. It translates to CASSYRGLFQET. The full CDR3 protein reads CASSYRGLFQETQYF. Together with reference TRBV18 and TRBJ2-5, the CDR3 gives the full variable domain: NAGVMQNPRHLVRRRGQEARLRCSPMKGHSHVYWYRQLPEEGLKFMVYLQKENIIDESGMPKERFSAEFPKEGPSILRIQQVVRGDSAAYFCASSYRGLFQETQYFGPGTRLLVL.

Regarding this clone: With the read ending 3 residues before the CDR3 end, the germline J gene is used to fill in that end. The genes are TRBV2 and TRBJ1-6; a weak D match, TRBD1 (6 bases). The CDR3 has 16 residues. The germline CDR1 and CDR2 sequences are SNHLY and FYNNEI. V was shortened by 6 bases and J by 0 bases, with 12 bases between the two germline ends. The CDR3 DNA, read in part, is TGTGCCAGCAGCGCCGCCAGGGGCTCCTATAATTCACCC. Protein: CASSAARGSYNSP. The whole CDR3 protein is CASSAARGSYNSPLHF.

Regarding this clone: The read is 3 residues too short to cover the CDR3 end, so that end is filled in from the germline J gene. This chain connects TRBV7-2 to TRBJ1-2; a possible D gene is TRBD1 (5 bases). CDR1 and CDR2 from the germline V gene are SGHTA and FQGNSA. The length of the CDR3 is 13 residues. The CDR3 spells CASSLGGARGYTF. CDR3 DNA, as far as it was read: TGTGCCAGCAGCTTAGGAGGGGCCCGAGGC. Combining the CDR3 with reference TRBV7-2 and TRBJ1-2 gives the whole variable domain GAGVSQSPSNKVTEKGKDVELRCDPISGHTALYWYRQSLGQGLEFLIYFQGNSAPDKSGLPSDRFSAERTGGSVSTLTIQRTQQEDSAVYLCASSLGGARGYTFGSGTRLTVV.